The 29 T cell receptor beta chains below all came from one sample that was sequenced in a study of PD-1 blockade in classical Hodgkin lymphoma. All trial patients relapsed after autologous stem cell transplantation. Sequencing was performed with immunoSEQ multiplex PCR; in TCRdb, only in-frame clones are kept and a portion is missing. The table lists over 20,000 clones, less than 75% of them singletons, with about 24% in the top ten. Specimen: peripheral blood mononuclear cells (PBMCs), collected before the second cycle of nivolumab. These receptors were collected from a human donor with classical Hodgkin lymphoma.

The chain uses TRBV4-2 and TRBJ2-7; TRBD2 might be the D (6 bases). Germline V gene sequence: CDR1 LGHNA, CDR2 YNFKEQ. Trimming cost V 3 bases and J 3 bases, with 15 bases left between them. The CDR3 runs to 15 residues. CDR3 residues: CASSQFSGGNYEQYF. The CDR3 bases are TGTGCCAGCAGCCAGTTTAGCGGAGGGAACTACGAGCAGTACTTC.

In this sample, this clone turned up once. The rearrangement joins TRBV29-1 to TRBJ2-6; the D gene is possibly TRBD1 (5 bases). V was shortened by 6 bases and J by 1 base, with 7 bases between the two germline ends. Germline CDR1 SQVTM, CDR2 ANQGSEA. The CDR3 length is 13 residues. This CDR3 is CSVQVSGANVLTF. CDR3 coding DNA: TGCAGCGTACAGGTTTCTGGGGCCAACGTCCTGACTTTC.

This clone was observed a single time. The chain has TRBV11-3 and TRBJ1-2, with TRBD1 matching over 8 bases. Unmatched junction bases numbered 7, after V lost 1 base and J lost 12 bases. The length of the CDR3 is 13 residues. From germline, CDR1 is SGHNT and CDR2 YENEEA. The CDR3 spells CASSLAGTGVHTF. The DNA for the CDR3 is TGTGCCAGCAGCTTAGCCGGGACAGGCGTTCACACCTTC.

This chain joins TRBV19 and TRBJ2-1; D remains unclear. The CDR3 covers 15 residues. CDR1 is LNHDA, CDR2 SQIVND, per germline (reference sequence). The V and J ends lost 6 bases and 1 base respectively, with 13 bases between them. CDR3 sequence: CASSPRRASYNEQFF. In nucleotides, the CDR3 is TGTGCCAGTAGCCCCCGACGGGCTTCCTACAATGAGCAGTTCTTC. The full variable domain, rest sourced from reference TRBV19 and TRBJ2-1, is DGGITQSPKYLFRKEGQNVTLSCEQNLNHDAMYWYRQDPGQGLRLIYYSQIVNDFQKGDIAEGYSVSREKKESFPLTVTSAQKNPTAFYLCASSPRRASYNEQFFGPGTRLTVL.

V usage is TRBV5-5 and J usage is TRBJ1-1; weak D call: TRBD1 (6 bases). Germline CDR1 and CDR2: SGHKS and YYEKEE (reference sequence). The V end was cut by 0 bases, the J end by 3 bases, with 6 bases between. The CDR3 runs 13 residues. Written as DNA, the CDR3 is TGTGCCAGCAGCTTGGACAGGGACACTGAAGCTTTCTTT. Translation gives CASSLDRDTEAFF.

This clone was detected a few times. V and J are TRBV10-3 and TRBJ2-7; 7 positions agree with TRBD2. The CDR3 sequence is 14 residues long. Per the germline V gene, CDR1 is ENHRY and CDR2 is SYGVKD. V gave up 5 bases and J gave up 2 bases; unmatched junction bases: 6. The CDR3 is CAISRDYLPYEQYF. The CDR3 DNA reads TGTGCCATCAGTCGGGACTATCTCCCCTACGAGCAGTACTTC.

The V and J genes are TRBV7-8 and TRBJ2-5, with D maybe TRBD1 (6 bases). The CDR3 spans 17 residues. Between the trimmed V and J ends, which lost 4 bases and 2 bases, there was a span of 20 bases. The germline CDR1 and CDR2 sequences are SGHVS and FQNEAQ. The CDR3 loop reads CASSSTGQGSWQETQYF. The CDR3 nucleotides are TGTGCCAGCAGCTCTACTGGGCAGGGGTCCTGGCAAGAGACCCAGTACTTC. The entire variable domain, with the rest obtained from reference TRBV7-8 and TRBJ2-5, is as follows: GAGVSQSPRYKVAKRGQDVALRCDPISGHVSLFWYQQALGQGPEFLTYFQNEAQLDKSGLPSDRFFAERPEGSVSTLKIQRTQQEDSAVYLCASSSTGQGSWQETQYFGPGTRLLVL.

The CDR3 loop reads CASGSNTQYF. In nucleotides, the CDR3 is TGTGCCAGCGGATCTAATACGCAGTATTTT. V is TRBV28 and J is TRBJ2-3; D not certain. This CDR3 contains 10 residues. V lost 8 bases and J lost 7, with 7 bases in between. CDR1 and CDR2 (germline): MDHEN, SYDVKM.

The rearrangement links TRBV7-8 to TRBJ1-1; 8 bases match TRBD1. V lost 5 bases and J lost 2; bases outside the gene matches: 10. There are 16 residues in the CDR3. Germline V gene sequence: CDR1 SGHVS, CDR2 FQNEAQ. As DNA, the CDR3 is TGTGCCAGCAGCCGTCAGACAGGGGCTCAAAACACTGAAGCTTTCTTT. Translated, it gives CASSRQTGAQNTEAFF.

V and J are TRBV11-3 and TRBJ2-1; 7 bases agree with TRBD2. The germline CDR1 and CDR2 sequences are SGHNT and YENEEA. The ends lost 4 bases at V and 6 bases at J; junction bases unmatched: 0. This CDR3 spans 12 amino acids. The CDR3 sequence: CASSSGGNEQFF. The CDR3 coding sequence is TGTGCCAGCAGCTCGGGAGGCAATGAGCAGTTCTTC.

CDR3 sequence reads: CASSLGSGREQYF. The CDR3 bases are TGTGCCAGCAGTTTGGGGTCGGGTCGGGAGCAGTACTTC. J is TRBJ2-7 and V is TRBV27; D remains unclear. Germline CDR1 reads MNHEY; CDR2 reads SMNVEV (reference sequence). The V gene lost 3 bases and the J gene lost 7 bases, with 13 bases spanning the gap. The CDR3 spans 13 residues.

The rearrangement uses TRBV7-2 and TRBJ2-5, with 12 bases identical to TRBD1. V lost 4 bases and J lost 4; bases outside the gene matches: 1. Germline V gene sequence: CDR1 SGHTA, CDR2 FQGNSA. The CDR3 runs 14 residues. The CDR3 DNA reads as TGTGCCAGCAGCTGGGACAGGGGGCTAGAGACCCAGTACTTC. It encodes CASSWDRGLETQYF. The entire variable domain, with the rest obtained from reference TRBV7-2 and TRBJ2-5, is as follows: GAGVSQSPSNKVTEKGKDVELRCDPISGHTALYWYRQSLGQGLEFLIYFQGNSAPDKSGLPSDRFSAERTGGSVSTLTIQRTQQEDSAVYLCASSWDRGLETQYFGPGTRLLVL.

The CDR3 DNA reads TGTGCCAACCGGACTAGCGCTCAAGAGACCCAGTACTTC. Translated, it gives CANRTSAQETQYF. The chain links TRBV25-1 to TRBJ2-5, with 9 bases lining up with TRBD2. Per germline, CDR1 MGHDK and CDR2 SYGVNS. This CDR3 region has 13 residues. V was pared by 10 bases and J by 2 bases, with 5 bases of the junction left unmatched.

The chain joins TRBV6-1 to TRBJ2-6; unclear D gene. CDR1 and CDR2 from the germline V gene are MNHNS and SASEGT. The CDR3 contains 13 residues. V lost 7 bases, J lost 12 bases, and 16 bases lay in between. Here the CDR3 reads CASIWAKMGVLTF. The DNA of the CDR3 is TGTGCCAGCATATGGGCCAAAATGGGCGTCCTGACTTTC.

The V gene is TRBV7-9, the J gene TRBJ2-7; TRBD1 might be the D (6 bases). The length of the CDR3 is 13 residues. Germline V gene lookup returns CDR1 SEHNR and CDR2 FQNEAQ (reference sequence). Trimming shortened V by 5 bases and J by 7 bases, and 15 bases separated the two germline ends. CDR3 DNA sequence: TGTGCCAGCAGCCGGGGACACTCCGGGGAGCAGTACTTC. This encodes CASSRGHSGEQYF.

The rearrangement uses TRBV15 and TRBJ2-3; 9 bases map to TRBD1. The trim removed 8 bases at V and 0 bases at J, leaving 9 bases unmatched. CDR1 is LNHNV, CDR2 YYDKDF, per germline (reference sequence). This CDR3 has 16 amino acids. Here the CDR3 reads CATQAGGQGSTDTQYF. The CDR3 nucleotides read TGTGCCACCCAAGCAGGGGGACAGGGTAGCACAGATACGCAGTATTTT.

The chain uses TRBV4-2 and TRBJ2-5, with 10 positions matching TRBD2. V was pared by 1 base and J by 5 bases, with 13 bases of the junction left unmatched. In germline, CDR1 is LGHNA, CDR2 YNFKEQ. This CDR3 has 18 amino acids. CDR3 loop: CASSQGDSGRSLWETQYF. The CDR3 DNA follows: TGTGCCAGCAGCCAAGGTGATAGCGGGAGGTCGTTGTGGGAGACCCAGTACTTC.

This clone was counted only a few times. The chain is built from TRBV30 and TRBJ1-4, with D uncertain. The CDR3 has 13 amino acids. Germline CDR1 GTSNPN, CDR2 SVGIG (reference sequence). The V end was cut by 2 bases, the J end by 3 bases, with 7 bases between. The CDR3 DNA reads as TGTGCCTGGAGTCAGCTTCCTAATGAAAAACTGTTTTTT. This encodes CAWSQLPNEKLFF. The entire variable domain, with the rest obtained from reference TRBV30 and TRBJ1-4, is as follows: SQTIHQWPATLVQPVGSPLSLECTVEGTSNPNLYWYRQAAGRGLQLLFYSVGIGQISSEVPQNLSASRPQDRQFILSSKKLLLSDSGFYLCAWSQLPNEKLFFGSGTQLSVL.

The rearrangement uses TRBV18 and TRBJ2-7; 7 positions match TRBD1. The CDR3 has 18 amino acids. Trimming removed 3 bases from V and 3 bases from J; junction bases left unmatched: 17. Germline V gene sequence: CDR1 KGHSH, CDR2 LQKENI. Written as DNA, the CDR3 is TGTGCCAGCTCACCGCCGAGACAAGGACAGGCCGCGGGCTACGAGCAGTACTTC. Residues: CASSPPRQGQAAGYEQYF.

V and J are TRBV5-1 and TRBJ2-1; 8 nucleotides match TRBD2. Germline CDR1 and CDR2: SGHRS and YFSETQ. The V segment lost 5 bases and the J segment 1 base; nucleotides outside the gene matches: 2. CDR3 length: 14 residues. As DNA, the CDR3 is TGCGCCAGCAGTAGCGGGACTTCCTACAATGAGCAGTTCTTC. Translated, it gives CASSSGTSYNEQFF.

CDR3 loop: CATSRVNTEAFF. CDR3 DNA sequence: TGTGCCACTAGCCGGGTGAACACTGAAGCTTTCTTT. This chain connects TRBV6-1 to TRBJ1-1, with D unclear. Germline CDR1 is MNHNS and CDR2 is SASEGT. The CDR3 runs to 12 residues. V lost 10 bases to trimming and J lost 0 bases, with 9 bases between them.

In this sample, this clone turned up once. The V and J genes are TRBV29-1 and TRBJ2-1; D is uncertain. Germline CDR1 SQVTM, CDR2 ANQGSEA. The CDR3 has 13 residues. The V end was cut by 3 bases, the J end by 9 bases, with 15 bases between. This CDR3 is CSVETSGGREQFF. The DNA for the CDR3 is TGCAGCGTTGAGACGTCCGGCGGCCGTGAGCAGTTCTTC.

This clone was seen a handful of times. This sequence joins TRBV27 and TRBJ2-7; D gene uncertain. V lost 4 bases and J 1 base, leaving 8 bases between the germline ends. This CDR3 comprises 13 residues. CDR1 is MNHEY and CDR2 is SMNVEV in the germline V gene (reference sequence). CDR3 bases: TGTGCCAGCAGTTCTGAGGATTCCTACGAGCAGTACTTC. Encoded protein: CASSSEDSYEQYF.

The chain couples TRBV5-8 to TRBJ2-1; D is unresolved. Germline V gene lookup returns CDR1 SGHTS and CDR2 YDEGEE. The CDR3 length is 13 residues. The V end was cut by 1 base, the J end by 6 bases, with 8 bases between. In DNA, the CDR3 is TGTGCCAGCAGCTTGCTATTGAGCAATGAGCAGTTCTTC. This encodes CASSLLLSNEQFF.

The chain combines TRBV5-6 with TRBJ2-7; D may correspond to TRBD1 or TRBD2 (5 bases each). The ends were cut back, 9 bases at V and 5 bases at J, with 12 bases in the middle. Germline V CDR1 and CDR2: SGHDT, YYEEEE. The CDR3 has 11 amino acids. The CDR3 is CAMDGTDEQYF. The CDR3, as DNA: TGTGCCATGGACGGGACGGACGAGCAGTACTTC.

A few counts support this clone. V and J are TRBV6-5 and TRBJ2-2; 7 positions match TRBD1. The CDR3 extends over 14 amino acids. J lost 5 bases, V lost 5 bases, and 5 bases had no gene match. The germline CDR1 and CDR2 sequences are MNHEY and SVGAGI. As DNA, the CDR3 is TGTGCCAGCAGTGCAGACAGGGTTACCGGGGAGCTGTTTTTT. It translates to CASSADRVTGELFF.

In this sample, this clone turned up once. In nucleotides, the CDR3 is TGTGCCACCAGGTGGGACTCTCTCTTGGGGGAGCAGTACTTC. This translates into CATRWDSLLGEQYF. The chain employs TRBV15 and TRBJ2-7; D possibly corresponds to TRBD2 (6 bases). The CDR3 is 14 amino acids. In germline, CDR1 is LNHNV, CDR2 YYDKDF (reference sequence). The ends were cut back, 6 bases at V and 7 bases at J, with 19 bases in the middle. The complete variable domain, with remaining parts taken from reference TRBV15 and TRBJ2-7, reads DAMVIQNPRYQVTQFGKPVTLSCSQTLNHNVMYWYQQKSSQAPKLLFHYYDKDFNNEADTPDNFQSRRPNTSFCFLDIRSPGLGDTAMYLCATRWDSLLGEQYFGPGTRLTVT.

The chain is built from TRBV9 and TRBJ2-1, with 13 bases aligning to TRBD2. The V gene's germline CDR1 is SGDLS and CDR2 YYNGEE. The junction had 9 bases not matched to a gene; V was cut back by 4 bases and J by 8 bases. The CDR3 covers 16 residues. Here the CDR3 DNA reads TGTGCCAGCAGCCCCTCCGGGACTAGCGGGAACCATGAGCAGTTCTTC. This sequence encodes CASSPSGTSGNHEQFF.

V usage is TRBV5-1 and J usage is TRBJ2-5, with TRBD1 matching over 9 bases. This CDR3 spans 16 amino acids. Unmatched junction bases numbered 7, after V lost 3 bases and J lost 1 base. The V gene's germline CDR1 is SGHRS and CDR2 YFSETQ. Here the CDR3 DNA reads TGCGCCAGCAGCTCCACGGGACAGGGAATCCAAGAGACCCAGTACTTC. Translating gives CASSSTGQGIQETQYF.